This T cell receptor beta chain stems from a study of T cells after yellow fever vaccination. Study findings and constraints: The secondary response peaked faster, at day 5 versus 15, but was weaker. Abundant clonotypes (contaminants from the bulk population) could be present in FACS-sorted repertoires.

This clonotype occurred a few times. Its specificity is unknown. Germline trimming cut 4 bases from V and 2 bases from J; bases unmatched to any gene: 6. The CDR3 has 15 amino acids. They built TCR cDNA with 5'RACE template switching, a step that put in a universal primer site and UMIs. TCRdb redid the calling of the 5' RACE reads with MiXCR, one entry per CDR3 protein. The data hold a few hundred thousand distinct CDR3 sequences, with approximately 9% observed a single time. This TCR derives from a man between 18 and 29 years old who received the YFV17D yellow fever vaccine. Source: PBMCs, taken on the day of the first yellow fever vaccination. This chain links TRBV12-3 or TRBV12-4 with TRBJ2-5; TRBD2 matches 8 bases. CDR3 loop: CASSSPGGGQETQYF. CDR3 nucleotide sequence: TGTGCCAGCAGTTCACCGGGGGGGGGACAAGAGACCCAGTACTTC.